The 5 T cell receptor beta chains presented below share a single source sample, sequenced in a study of blood T cells in healthy people across ages. Combining a sample-barcoded 5' primer with a J-beta primer mix, a second PCR ran for roughly 6 to 12 cycles. Each CDR3 protein is one row after TCRdb ran MiXCR on the 5' RACE reads. The profile covers roughly 2 million distinct CDR3 sequences, with approximately 50% appearing a single time and more than 2% taken by the ten largest. Specimen: blood. All receptors derive from a woman in her thirties or forties in good health.

In this sample, this clonotype turned up a few times. The chain is built from TRBV20-1 and TRBJ2-6; perhaps TRBD1 as D (6 bases). Germline V gene sequence: CDR1 DFQATT, CDR2 SNEGSKA (reference sequence). The CDR3 sequence is 16 residues long. The V gene lost 5 bases and the J gene lost 0 bases, with 14 bases spanning the gap. The CDR3 DNA reads TGCAGTGCTTGGGACACCACGTACTCTGGGGCCAACGTCCTGACTTTC. Amino acids: CSAWDTTYSGANVLTF.

The rearrangement joins TRBV6-5 to TRBJ2-4; D unresolved. TRBJ2-7 explains the end of the DNA better; the J call may be wrong. The germline V gene has CDR1 MNHEY and CDR2 SVGAGI. The CDR3 has 15 residues. DNA for the CDR3: TGTGCCAGCAGTTACGCGGTTGACGCTTCCGACGAGCAGTACTTC. Translated: CASSYAVDASDEQYF.

The chain uses TRBV7-8 and TRBJ1-1; D unresolved. Germline V gene data show CDR1 as SGHVS and CDR2 as FQNEAQ. The CDR3 has 13 residues. V lost 0 bases to trimming and J lost 3 bases, with 5 bases between them. CDR3 DNA sequence: TGTGCCAGCAGCTTAGCCACCCACACTGAAGCTTTCTTT. Protein: CASSLATHTEAFF.

The V gene is TRBV28, the J gene TRBJ2-1; 12 bases are a match to TRBD2. The V gene end was trimmed by 6 bases and the J gene end by 7 bases; junction bases not matched to a gene: 7. The CDR3 is 15 amino acids. Germline V gene data show CDR1 as MDHEN and CDR2 as SYDVKM. The CDR3 spells CASRERLAGVNEQFF. The CDR3 region has the DNA TGTGCCAGCAGGGAGCGACTAGCGGGGGTTAATGAGCAGTTCTTC.

This clonotype turned up a few times. The rearrangement uses TRBV20-1 and TRBJ2-5; D unclear. This CDR3 region has 15 residues. V shed 3 bases and J shed 4 bases, with 18 bases lying between them. CDR1 is DFQATT and CDR2 is SNEGSKA in the germline V gene (reference sequence). CDR3 nucleotides: TGCAGTGCTAGGTCGCGGCAAGGTAGAGGAGAGACCCAGTACTTC. It codes for CSARSRQGRGETQYF.